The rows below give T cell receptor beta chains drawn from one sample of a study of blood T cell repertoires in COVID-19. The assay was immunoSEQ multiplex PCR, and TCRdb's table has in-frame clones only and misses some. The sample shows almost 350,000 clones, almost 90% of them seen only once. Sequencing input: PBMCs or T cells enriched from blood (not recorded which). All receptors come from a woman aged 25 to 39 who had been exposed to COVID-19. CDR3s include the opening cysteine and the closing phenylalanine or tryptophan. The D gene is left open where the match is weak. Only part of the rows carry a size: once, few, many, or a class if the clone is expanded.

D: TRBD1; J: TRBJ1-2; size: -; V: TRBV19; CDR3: CASTRQGNYGYTF; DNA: TGTGCCAGTACCCGACAGGGAAACTATGGCTACACCTTC
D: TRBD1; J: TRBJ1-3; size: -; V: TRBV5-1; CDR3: CASSARDRDSGNTIYF; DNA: TGCGCCAGCAGCGCCCGGGACAGGGATTCAGGAAACACCATATATTTT
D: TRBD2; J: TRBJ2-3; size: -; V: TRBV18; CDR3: CASSPRLAGDTDTQYF; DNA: TGTGCCAGCTCACCCCGACTAGCGGGAGACACAGATACGCAGTATTTT
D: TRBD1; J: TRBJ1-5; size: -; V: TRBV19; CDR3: CASSGRDRGLVVGNQPQHF; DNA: TGTGCCAGTAGTGGCCGGGACAGGGGGCTGGTAGTTGGCAATCAGCCCCAGCATTTT
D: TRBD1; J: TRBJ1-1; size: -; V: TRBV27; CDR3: CASSLGTGGTEAFF; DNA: TGTGCCAGCAGTTTAGGGACAGGGGGCACTGAAGCTTTCTTT
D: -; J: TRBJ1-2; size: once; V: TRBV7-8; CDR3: CASSLGQGYGYTF; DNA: TGTGCCAGCAGCTTGGGGCAGGGCTATGGCTACACCTTC
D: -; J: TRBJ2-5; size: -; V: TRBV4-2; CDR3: CASSQEIDRKETQYF; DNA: TGTGCCAGCAGCCAAGAAATTGACAGAAAAGAGACCCAGTACTTC
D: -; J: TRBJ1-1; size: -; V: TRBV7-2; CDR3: CASSPDSPTWGAFF; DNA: TGTGCCAGCAGCCCGGACAGCCCAACCTGGGGAGCTTTCTTT
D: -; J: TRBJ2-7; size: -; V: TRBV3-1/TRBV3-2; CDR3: CASSQDIARGREQYF; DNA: TGTGCCAGCAGCCAAGATATAGCACGGGGAAGGGAGCAGTACTTC
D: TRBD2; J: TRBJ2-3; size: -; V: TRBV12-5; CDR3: CASGLTPAVMGGRSTDTQYF; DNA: TGTGCTAGTGGTTTGACTCCGGCGGTGATGGGCGGGAGAAGTACAGATACGCAGTATTTT
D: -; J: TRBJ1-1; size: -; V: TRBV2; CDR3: CASSEAQGGTEAFF; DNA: TGTGCCAGCAGTGAAGCCCAGGGTGGCACTGAAGCTTTCTTT
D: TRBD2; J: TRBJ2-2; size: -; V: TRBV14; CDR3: CASSQGLAGVRRMSTGELFF; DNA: TGTGCCAGCAGCCAAGGACTAGCGGGAGTTCGAAGAATGAGCACCGGGGAGCTGTTTTTT
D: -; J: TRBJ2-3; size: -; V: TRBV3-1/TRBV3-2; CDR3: CASSQNGGRTDTQYF; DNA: TGTGCCAGCAGCCAAAATGGCGGCCGCACAGATACGCAGTATTTT
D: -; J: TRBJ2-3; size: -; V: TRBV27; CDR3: CASSSPSTDTQYF; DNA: TGTGCCAGCAGTTCCCCTAGCACAGATACGCAGTATTTT
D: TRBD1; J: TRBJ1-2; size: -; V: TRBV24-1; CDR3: CATSGAGQASNYGYTF; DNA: TGTGCCACCAGTGGCGCGGGACAGGCATCTAACTATGGCTACACCTTC
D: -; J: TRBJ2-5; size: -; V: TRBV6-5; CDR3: CASSYSRQQETQYF; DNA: TGTGCCAGCAGTTACTCCCGACAGCAAGAGACCCAGTACTTC
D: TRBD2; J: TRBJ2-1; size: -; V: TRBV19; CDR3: CASMGGSGNEQFF; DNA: TGTGCCAGCATGGGGGGGAGCGGCAATGAGCAGTTCTTC
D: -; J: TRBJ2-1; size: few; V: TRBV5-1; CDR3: CASSLFFVRGNEQFF; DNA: TGCGCCAGCAGCTTGTTCTTCGTTCGGGGGAATGAGCAGTTCTTC
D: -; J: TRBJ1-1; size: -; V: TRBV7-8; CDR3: CASSLLGRMNTEAFF; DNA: TGTGCCAGCAGCTTATTGGGCAGGATGAACACTGAAGCTTTCTTT
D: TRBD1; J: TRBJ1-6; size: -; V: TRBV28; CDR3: CASSPQGSYNSPLHF; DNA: TGTGCCAGCAGCCCACAGGGGTCCTATAATTCACCCCTCCACTTT
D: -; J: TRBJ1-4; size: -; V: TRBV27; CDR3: CASSPATGATNEKLFF; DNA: TGTGCCAGCAGTCCAGCGACAGGAGCAACTAATGAAAAACTGTTTTTT
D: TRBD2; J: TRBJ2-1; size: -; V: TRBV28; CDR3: CASMHTRASGDYNEQFF; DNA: TGTGCCAGCATGCACACCCGGGCTAGCGGAGACTACAATGAGCAGTTCTTC
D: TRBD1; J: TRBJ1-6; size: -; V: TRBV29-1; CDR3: CSVTTGGGGDSPLHF; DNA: TGCAGCGTCACTACAGGGGGCGGAGGGGATTCACCCCTCCACTTT
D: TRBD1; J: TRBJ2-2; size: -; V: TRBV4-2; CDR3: CASSHDRGNTGELFF; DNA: TGTGCCAGCAGCCATGACAGGGGGAACACCGGGGAGCTGTTTTTT
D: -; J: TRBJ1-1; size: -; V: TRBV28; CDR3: CASSLVRHGGLRTEAFF; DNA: TGTGCCAGCAGTCTTGTCCGCCACGGGGGGCTGCGAACTGAAGCTTTCTTT
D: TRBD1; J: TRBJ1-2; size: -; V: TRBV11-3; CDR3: CASSLVGGQGPYGYTF; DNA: TGTGCCAGCAGCTTAGTAGGCGGACAGGGGCCTTATGGCTACACCTTC
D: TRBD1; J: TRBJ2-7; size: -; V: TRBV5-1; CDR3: CASSTAGQVHHEQYF; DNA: TGCGCCAGCAGCACTGCTGGACAGGTCCACCACGAGCAGTACTTC
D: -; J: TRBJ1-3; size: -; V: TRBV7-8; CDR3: CASSLLPTGSGNTIYF; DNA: TGTGCCAGCAGCTTACTCCCGACAGGCTCTGGAAACACCATATATTTT
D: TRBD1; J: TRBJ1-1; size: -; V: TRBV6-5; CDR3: CASSITGGNTEAFF; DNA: TGTGCCAGCAGCATTACAGGGGGGAACACTGAAGCTTTCTTT
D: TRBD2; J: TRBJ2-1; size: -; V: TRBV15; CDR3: CATSRDFPAGIYNEQFF; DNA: TGTGCCACCAGCAGAGATTTTCCAGCGGGAATATACAATGAGCAGTTCTTC
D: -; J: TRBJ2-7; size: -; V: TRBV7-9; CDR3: CASSQTGLEQYF; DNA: TGTGCCAGCAGCCAAACAGGGCTCGAGCAGTACTTC
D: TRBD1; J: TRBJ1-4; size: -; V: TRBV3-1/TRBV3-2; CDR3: CASSYTGGNEKLFF; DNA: TGTGCCAGCAGCTACACAGGGGGTAATGAAAAACTGTTTTTT
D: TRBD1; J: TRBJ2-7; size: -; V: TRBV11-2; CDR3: CASSLDRGSYEQYF; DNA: TGTGCCAGCAGCTTGGACAGGGGCTCCTACGAGCAGTACTTC
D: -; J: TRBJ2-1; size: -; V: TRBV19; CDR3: CASSMIGGAENEQFF; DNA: TGTGCCAGTAGTATGATTGGGGGCGCTGAAAATGAGCAGTTCTTC
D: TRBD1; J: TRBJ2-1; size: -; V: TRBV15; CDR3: CATSSLQGAVSPDEQFF; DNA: TGTGCCACCAGCAGCCTACAGGGGGCAGTTTCTCCCGATGAGCAGTTCTTC
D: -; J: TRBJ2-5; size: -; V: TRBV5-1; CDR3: CASSLLQGTGGETQYF; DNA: TGCGCCAGCAGCCTTCTACAGGGGACGGGAGGGGAGACCCAGTACTTC
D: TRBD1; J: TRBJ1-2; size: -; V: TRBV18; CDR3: CASSPDRVGYTF; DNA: TGTGCCAGCTCACCTGACAGGGTCGGCTACACCTTC
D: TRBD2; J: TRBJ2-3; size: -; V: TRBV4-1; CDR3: CASSHATSSSTDTQYF; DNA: TGCGCCAGCAGCCACGCGACTAGCTCTAGCACAGATACGCAGTATTTT
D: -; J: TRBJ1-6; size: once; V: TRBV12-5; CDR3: CASGFGGGAYNSPLHF; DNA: TGTGCTAGTGGTTTTGGCGGGGGTGCCTATAATTCACCCCTCCACTTT
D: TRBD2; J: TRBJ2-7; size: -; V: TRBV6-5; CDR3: CASSWGGSEQYF; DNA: TGTGCCAGCAGTTGGGGGGGAAGCGAGCAGTACTTC
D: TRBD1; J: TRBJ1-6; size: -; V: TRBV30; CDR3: CAWSRNTGAASPLHF; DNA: TGTGCCTGGAGTCGAAATACAGGGGCTGCTTCACCCCTCCACTTT
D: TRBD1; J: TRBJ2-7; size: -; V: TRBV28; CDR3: CASSSPPGQGSYEQYF; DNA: TGTGCCAGCAGTTCACCCCCGGGACAGGGTTCCTACGAGCAGTACTTC
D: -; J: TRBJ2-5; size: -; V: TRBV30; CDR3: CAWSRTGGETQYF; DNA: TGTGCCTGGAGTAGGACGGGGGGCGAGACCCAGTACTTC
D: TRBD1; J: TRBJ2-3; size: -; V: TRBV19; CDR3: CATAGQGVDTQYF; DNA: TGTGCCACTGCAGGACAGGGGGTGGATACGCAGTATTTT
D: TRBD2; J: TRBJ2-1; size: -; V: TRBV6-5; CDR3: CASPPGLAGGNEQFF; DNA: TGTGCCAGCCCCCCGGGACTAGCGGGAGGAAATGAGCAGTTCTTC
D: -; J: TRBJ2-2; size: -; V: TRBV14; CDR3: CASSQQRGIGTGELFF; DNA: TGTGCCAGCAGCCAGCAACGCGGGATCGGCACCGGGGAGCTGTTTTTT
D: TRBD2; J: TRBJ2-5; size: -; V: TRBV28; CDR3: CASSNQRRTSGRWGETQYF; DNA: TGTGCCAGCAGCAACCAAAGACGGACTAGCGGGAGATGGGGGGAGACCCAGTACTTC
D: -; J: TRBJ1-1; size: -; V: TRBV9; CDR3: CASSVEATANTEAFF; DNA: TGTGCCAGCAGCGTAGAAGCTACAGCTAACACTGAAGCTTTCTTT
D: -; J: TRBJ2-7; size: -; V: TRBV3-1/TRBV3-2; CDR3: CASSQDGGFGEQYF; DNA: TGTGCCAGCAGCCAAGATGGGGGCTTTGGCGAGCAGTACTTC
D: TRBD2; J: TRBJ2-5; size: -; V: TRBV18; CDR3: CASSPRTSGRRETQYF; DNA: TGTGCCAGCTCACCACGGACTAGCGGGAGGCGGGAGACCCAGTACTTC
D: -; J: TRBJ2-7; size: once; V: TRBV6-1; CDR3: CASSEPSVSYEQYF; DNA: TGTGCCAGCAGTGAGCCTAGCGTGTCCTACGAGCAGTACTTC
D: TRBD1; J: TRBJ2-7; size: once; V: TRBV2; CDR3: CASRIGQGREQYF; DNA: TGTGCCAGCAGGATCGGACAGGGAAGGGAGCAGTACTTC
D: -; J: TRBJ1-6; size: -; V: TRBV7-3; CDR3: CASSSRYNSPLHF; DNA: TGTGCCAGCAGCTCCAGATATAATTCACCCCTCCACTTT
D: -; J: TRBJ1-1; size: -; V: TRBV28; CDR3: CASSLQGNTEAFF; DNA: TGTGCCAGCAGCTTACAGGGGAACACTGAAGCTTTCTTT
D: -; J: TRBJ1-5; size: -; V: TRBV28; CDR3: CATFRGTSNQPQHF; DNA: TGTGCCACCTTCCGCGGGACCAGCAATCAGCCCCAGCATTTT
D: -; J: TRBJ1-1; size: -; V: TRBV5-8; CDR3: CASSLTRGGDTEAFF; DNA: TGTGCCAGCAGCTTGACTAGGGGGGGTGACACTGAAGCTTTCTTT
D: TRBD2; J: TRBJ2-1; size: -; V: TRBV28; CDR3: CASSLGLVLGEQFF; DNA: TGTGCCAGCAGTTTGGGACTAGTATTAGGTGAGCAGTTCTTC
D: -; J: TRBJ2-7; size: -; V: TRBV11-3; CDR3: CASSLVGAVEDSYEQYF; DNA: TGTGCCAGCAGCTTAGTGGGGGCAGTAGAAGACTCCTACGAGCAGTACTTC